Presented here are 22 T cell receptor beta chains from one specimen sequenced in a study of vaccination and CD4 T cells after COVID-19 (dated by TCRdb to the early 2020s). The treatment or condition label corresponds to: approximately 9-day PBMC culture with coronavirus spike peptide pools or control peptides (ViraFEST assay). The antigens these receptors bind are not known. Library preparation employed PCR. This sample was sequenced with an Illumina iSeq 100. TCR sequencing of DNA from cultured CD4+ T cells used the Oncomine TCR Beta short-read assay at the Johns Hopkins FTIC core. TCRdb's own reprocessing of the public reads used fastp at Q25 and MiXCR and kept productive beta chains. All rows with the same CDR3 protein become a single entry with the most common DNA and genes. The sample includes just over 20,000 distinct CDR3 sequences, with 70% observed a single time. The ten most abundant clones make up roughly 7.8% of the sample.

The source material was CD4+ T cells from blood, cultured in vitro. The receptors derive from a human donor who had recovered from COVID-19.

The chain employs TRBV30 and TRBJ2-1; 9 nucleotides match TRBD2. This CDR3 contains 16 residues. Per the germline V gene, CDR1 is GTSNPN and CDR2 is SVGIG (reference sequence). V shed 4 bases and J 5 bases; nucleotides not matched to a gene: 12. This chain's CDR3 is CAWIGGRVGGHNEQFF. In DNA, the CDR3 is TGTGCCTGGATCGGCGGGAGGGTCGGGGGGCACAATGAGCAGTTCTTC. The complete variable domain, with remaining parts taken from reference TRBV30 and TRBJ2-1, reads SQTIHQWPATLVQPVGSPLSLECTVEGTSNPNLYWYRQAAGRGLQLLFYSVGIGQISSEVPQNLSASRPQDRQFILSSKKLLLSDSGFYLCAWIGGRVGGHNEQFFGPGTRLTVL.

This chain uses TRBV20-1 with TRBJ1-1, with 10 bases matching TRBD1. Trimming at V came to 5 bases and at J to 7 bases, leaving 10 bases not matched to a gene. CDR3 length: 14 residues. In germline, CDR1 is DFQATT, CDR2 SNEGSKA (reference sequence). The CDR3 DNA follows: TGCAGTGCTGTTAGGACAGGGGGGCCGTATGAAGCTTTCTTT. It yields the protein CSAVRTGGPYEAFF.

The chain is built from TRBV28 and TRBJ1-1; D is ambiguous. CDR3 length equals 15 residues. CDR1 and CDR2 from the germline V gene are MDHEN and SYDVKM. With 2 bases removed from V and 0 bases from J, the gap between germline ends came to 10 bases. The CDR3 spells CASSLSGRLNTEAFF. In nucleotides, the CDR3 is TGTGCCAGCAGTTTAAGCGGGCGGCTGAACACTGAAGCTTTCTTT.

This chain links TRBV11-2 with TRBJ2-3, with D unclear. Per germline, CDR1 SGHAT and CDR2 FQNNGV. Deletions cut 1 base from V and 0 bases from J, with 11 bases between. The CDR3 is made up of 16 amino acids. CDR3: CASSLVLEKSTDTQYF. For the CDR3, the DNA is TGTGCCAGCAGCTTAGTCTTAGAAAAGAGCACAGATACGCAGTATTTT.

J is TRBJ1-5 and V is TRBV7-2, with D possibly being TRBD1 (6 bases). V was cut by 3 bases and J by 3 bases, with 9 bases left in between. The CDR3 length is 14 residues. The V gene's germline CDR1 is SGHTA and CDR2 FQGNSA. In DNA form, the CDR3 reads TGTGCCAGCAGCTTTGCGGGGGCCAATCAGCCCCAGCATTTT. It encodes CASSFAGANQPQHF.

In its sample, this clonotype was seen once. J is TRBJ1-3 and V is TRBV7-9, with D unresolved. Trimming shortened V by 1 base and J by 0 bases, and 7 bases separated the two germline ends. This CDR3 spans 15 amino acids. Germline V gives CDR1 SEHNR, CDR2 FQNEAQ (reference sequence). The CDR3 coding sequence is TGTGCCAGCAGCTTAGTGGCAGTCTCTGGAAACACCATATATTTT. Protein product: CASSLVAVSGNTIYF.

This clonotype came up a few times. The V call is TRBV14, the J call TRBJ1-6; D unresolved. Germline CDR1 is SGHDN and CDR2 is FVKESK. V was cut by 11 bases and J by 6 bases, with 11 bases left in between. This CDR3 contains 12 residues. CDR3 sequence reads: CASRTLNSPLHF. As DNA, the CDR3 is TGTGCCTCCAGAACTCTTAATTCACCCCTCCACTTT.

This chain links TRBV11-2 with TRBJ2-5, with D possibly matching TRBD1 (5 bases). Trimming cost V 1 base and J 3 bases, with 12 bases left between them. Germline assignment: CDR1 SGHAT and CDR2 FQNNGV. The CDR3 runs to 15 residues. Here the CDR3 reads CASSLGVGREETQYF. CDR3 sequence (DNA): TGTGCCAGCAGCTTAGGCGTCGGCAGGGAAGAGACCCAGTACTTC.

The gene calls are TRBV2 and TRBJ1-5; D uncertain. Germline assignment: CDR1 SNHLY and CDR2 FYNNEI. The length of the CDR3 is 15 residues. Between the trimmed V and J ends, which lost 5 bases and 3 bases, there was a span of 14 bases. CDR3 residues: CASSRSSGPNQPQHF. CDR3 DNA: TGTGCCAGCAGTCGAAGCTCGGGCCCCAATCAGCCCCAGCATTTT.

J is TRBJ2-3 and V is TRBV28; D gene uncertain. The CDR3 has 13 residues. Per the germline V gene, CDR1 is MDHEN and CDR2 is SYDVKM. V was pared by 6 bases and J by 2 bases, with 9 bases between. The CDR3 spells CASSGGDTDTQYF. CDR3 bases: TGTGCCAGCAGCGGCGGTGACACAGATACGCAGTATTTT. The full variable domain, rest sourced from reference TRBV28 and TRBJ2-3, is DVKVTQSSRYLVKRTGEKVFLECVQDMDHENMFWYRQDPGLGLRLIYFSYDVKMKEKGDIPEGYSVSREKKERFSLILESASTNQTSMYLCASSGGDTDTQYFGPGTRLTVL.

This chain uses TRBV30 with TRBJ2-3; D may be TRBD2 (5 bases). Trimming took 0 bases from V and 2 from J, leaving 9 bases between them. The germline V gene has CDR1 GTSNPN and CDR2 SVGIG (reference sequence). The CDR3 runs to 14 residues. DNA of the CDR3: TGTGCCTGGAGTGTAGCGGTCCACACAGATACGCAGTATTTT. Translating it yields CAWSVAVHTDTQYF. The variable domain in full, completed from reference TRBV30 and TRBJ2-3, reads SQTIHQWPATLVQPVGSPLSLECTVEGTSNPNLYWYRQAAGRGLQLLFYSVGIGQISSEVPQNLSASRPQDRQFILSSKKLLLSDSGFYLCAWSVAVHTDTQYFGPGTRLTVL.

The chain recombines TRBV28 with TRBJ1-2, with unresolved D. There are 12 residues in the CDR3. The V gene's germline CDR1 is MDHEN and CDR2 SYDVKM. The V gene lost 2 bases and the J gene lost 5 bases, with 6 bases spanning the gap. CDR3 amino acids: CASSLRSYGYTF. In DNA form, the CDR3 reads TGTGCCAGCAGTTTACGGAGTTATGGCTACACCTTC.

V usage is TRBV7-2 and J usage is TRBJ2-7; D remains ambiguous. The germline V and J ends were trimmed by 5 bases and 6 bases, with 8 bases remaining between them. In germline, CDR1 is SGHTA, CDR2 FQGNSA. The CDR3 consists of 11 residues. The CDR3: CASSPALEQYF. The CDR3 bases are TGTGCCAGCAGCCCTGCCCTCGAGCAGTACTTC. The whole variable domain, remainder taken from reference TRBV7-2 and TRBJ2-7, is GAGVSQSPSNKVTEKGKDVELRCDPISGHTALYWYRQSLGQGLEFLIYFQGNSAPDKSGLPSDRFSAERTGGSVSTLTIQRTQQEDSAVYLCASSPALEQYFGPGTRLTVT.

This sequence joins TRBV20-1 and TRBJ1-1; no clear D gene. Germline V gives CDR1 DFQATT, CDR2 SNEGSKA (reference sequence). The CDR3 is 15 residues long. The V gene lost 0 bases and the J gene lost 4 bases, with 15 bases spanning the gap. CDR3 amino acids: CSARDRGPKGTEAFF. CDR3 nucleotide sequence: TGCAGTGCTAGAGATCGAGGCCCTAAGGGCACTGAAGCTTTCTTT.

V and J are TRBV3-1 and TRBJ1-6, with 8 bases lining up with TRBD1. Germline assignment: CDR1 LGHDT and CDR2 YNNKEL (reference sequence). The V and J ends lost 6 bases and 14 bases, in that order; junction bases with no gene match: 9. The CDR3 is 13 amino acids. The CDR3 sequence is CASRQMTGDTLHF. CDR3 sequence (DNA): TGTGCCAGCAGGCAGATGACAGGGGATACCCTCCACTTT.

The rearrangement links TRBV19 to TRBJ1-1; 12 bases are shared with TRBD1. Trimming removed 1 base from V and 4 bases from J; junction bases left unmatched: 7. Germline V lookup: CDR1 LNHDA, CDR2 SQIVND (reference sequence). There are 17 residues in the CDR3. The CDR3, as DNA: TGTGCCAGTAGTATAGGGGACAGGGGGCGTTCCGGCACTGAAGCTTTCTTT. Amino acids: CASSIGDRGRSGTEAFF.

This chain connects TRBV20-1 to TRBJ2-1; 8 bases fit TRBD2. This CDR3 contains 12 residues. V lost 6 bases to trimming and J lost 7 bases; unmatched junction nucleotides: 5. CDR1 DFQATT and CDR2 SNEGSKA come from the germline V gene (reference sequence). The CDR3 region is CSAERLANEQFF. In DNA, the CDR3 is TGCAGTGCGGAACGACTAGCGAATGAGCAGTTCTTC.

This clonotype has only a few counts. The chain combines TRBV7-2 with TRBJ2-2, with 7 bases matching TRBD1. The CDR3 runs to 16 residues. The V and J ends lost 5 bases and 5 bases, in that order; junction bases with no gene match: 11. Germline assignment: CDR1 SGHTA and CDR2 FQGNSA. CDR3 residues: CASSPVLRGMTGELFF. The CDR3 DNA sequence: TGTGCCAGCAGCCCCGTCCTCAGGGGGATGACCGGGGAGCTGTTTTTT.

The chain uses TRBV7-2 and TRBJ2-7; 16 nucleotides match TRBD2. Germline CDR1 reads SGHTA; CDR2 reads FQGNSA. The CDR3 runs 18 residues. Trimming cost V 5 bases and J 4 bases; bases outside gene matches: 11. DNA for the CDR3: TGTGCCAGCAGCCCACCGGGACTAGCGGGAGGGGCGTCTTACGAGCAGTACTTC. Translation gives CASSPPGLAGGASYEQYF. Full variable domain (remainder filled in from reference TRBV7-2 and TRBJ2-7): GAGVSQSPSNKVTEKGKDVELRCDPISGHTALYWYRQSLGQGLEFLIYFQGNSAPDKSGLPSDRFSAERTGGSVSTLTIQRTQQEDSAVYLCASSPPGLAGGASYEQYFGPGTRLTVT.

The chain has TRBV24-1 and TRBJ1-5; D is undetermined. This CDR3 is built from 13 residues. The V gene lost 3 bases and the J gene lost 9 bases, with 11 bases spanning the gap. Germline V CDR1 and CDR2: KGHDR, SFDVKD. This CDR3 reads CATSDPGLGPQHF. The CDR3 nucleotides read TGTGCCACCAGTGATCCCGGACTTGGGCCCCAGCATTTT.

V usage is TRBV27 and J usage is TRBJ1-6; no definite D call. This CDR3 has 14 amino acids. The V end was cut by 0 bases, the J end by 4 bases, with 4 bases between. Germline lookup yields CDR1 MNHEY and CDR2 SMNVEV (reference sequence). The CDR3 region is CASSLSGYNSPLHF. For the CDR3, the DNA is TGTGCCAGCAGTTTATCAGGATATAATTCACCCCTCCACTTT.

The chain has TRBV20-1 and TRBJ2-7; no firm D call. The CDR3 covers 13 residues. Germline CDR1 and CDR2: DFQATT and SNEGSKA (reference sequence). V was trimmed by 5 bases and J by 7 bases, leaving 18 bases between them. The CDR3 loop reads CSAVEPPIVEQYF. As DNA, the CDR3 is TGCAGTGCTGTTGAGCCTCCCATCGTGGAGCAGTACTTC.